Shown below are 28 T cell receptor beta chains from a single sample sequenced in a study of T cells after yellow fever vaccination. TCRdb recomputed calls from the 5' RACE reads with MiXCR, one row per CDR3 protein. The sample includes some 200,000 distinct CDR3 sequences, 3.2% of them seen just once. This specimen was CD4+ T cells sorted from PBMCs, taken 10 days after the yellow fever booster vaccination. The receptors originated from a man in his late teens or twenties who received the YFV17D yellow fever vaccine.

The rearrangement joins TRBV10-3 to TRBJ1-6; the D gene is possibly TRBD1 (6 bases). The CDR3 has 16 residues. Germline assignment: CDR1 ENHRY and CDR2 SYGVKD. V lost 0 bases and J 5 bases, leaving 11 bases between the germline ends. The CDR3 DNA follows: TGTGCCATCAGTGAGTCCCGGAGACAGGATAATTCACCCCTCCACTTT. Translating gives CAISESRRQDNSPLHF.

This chain joins TRBV5-1 and TRBJ2-7; TRBD1 agrees at 7 bases. CDR1 and CDR2 from the germline V gene are SGHRS and YFSETQ. The length of the CDR3 is 13 residues. J was trimmed by 2 bases and V by 8 bases; bases with no gene match: 7. The CDR3 bases are TGCGCCAGTACAAGGGACAGAGCCTACGAGCAGTACTTC. Translation gives CASTRDRAYEQYF.

This clonotype came up a few times. The chain is built from TRBV6-5 and TRBJ1-5; 8 bases fit TRBD1. The length of the CDR3 is 14 residues. J was trimmed by 1 base and V by 11 bases; bases with no gene match: 7. Germline V CDR1 and CDR2: MNHEY, SVGAGI. The CDR3 bases are TGTGCCTCCTCGGGACAGGCAAGCAATCAGCCCCAGCATTTT. Protein product: CASSGQASNQPQHF.

The chain has TRBV2 and TRBJ2-3; 10 bases line up with TRBD2. V trimming: 3 bases; J trimming: 5 bases; junction bases outside the gene matches: 8. The CDR3 consists of 16 residues. The germline gives CDR1 SNHLY, CDR2 FYNNEI. The CDR3 sequence is CASSDLLAGDGDTQYF. The CDR3, as DNA: TGTGCCAGCAGTGACCTTCTAGCGGGGGATGGAGATACGCAGTATTTT.

V is TRBV7-2 and J is TRBJ1-5, with D possibly matching TRBD1 (6 bases). The CDR3 is 15 amino acids. Germline V gene data show CDR1 as SGHTA and CDR2 as FQGNSA. Trimming took off 7 bases at V and 2 bases at J, with 15 bases between the two ends. CDR3 nucleotide sequence: TGTGCCAGCACCCCCCCGGGGGGCGGCAATCAGCCCCAGCATTTT. Protein: CASTPPGGGNQPQHF.

This clonotype turned up a few times. CDR3 loop: CASTYSPGPVNTEAFF. In nucleotides, the CDR3 is TGTGCCAGCACTTATAGTCCGGGACCGGTTAACACTGAAGCTTTCTTT. This rearrangement joins TRBV6-5 to TRBJ1-1, with D perhaps TRBD1 (5 bases). CDR1 and CDR2 from the germline V gene are MNHEY and SVGAGI. V was cut by 7 bases and J by 2 bases, with 20 bases left in between. The CDR3 is 16 residues long.

This clonotype was picked up a small number of times. The genes are TRBV5-1 and TRBJ2-5, with 9 bases that match TRBD1. The CDR3 is 16 amino acids. CDR1 is SGHRS, CDR2 YFSETQ, per germline. V dropped 0 bases and J dropped 5; count of bases not matched to a gene: 8. The CDR3 nucleotides are TGCGCCAGCAGCTTGGAACCGAGGACAGGGGTTGAGACCCAGTACTTC. It translates to CASSLEPRTGVETQYF.

In its sample, this clonotype was seen many times. J is TRBJ1-1 and V is TRBV11-2; D unresolved. The CDR3 length is 12 residues. Trimming removed 3 bases at V and 6 bases at J, with 8 bases between. From germline, CDR1 is SGHAT and CDR2 FQNNGV. The CDR3 here is CASSLARAEAFF. As DNA, the CDR3 is TGTGCCAGCAGCTTGGCTAGGGCTGAAGCTTTCTTT. Full variable domain (rest looked up from reference TRBV11-2 and TRBJ1-1): EAGVAQSPRYKIIEKRQSVAFWCNPISGHATLYWYQQILGQGPKLLIQFQNNGVVDDSQLPKDRFSAERLKGVDSTLKIQPAKLEDSAVYLCASSLARAEAFFGQGTRLTVV.

In its sample, this clonotype was seen a few times. The chain employs TRBV3-1 and TRBJ2-1; 11 bases align to TRBD2. CDR3 length: 16 residues. Germline V CDR1 and CDR2: LGHDT, YNNKEL (reference sequence). Germline trimming cut 1 base from V and 8 bases from J; bases unmatched to any gene: 7. CDR3 in DNA: TGTGCCAGCAGCCAAGGACTAGCGGGGCAGCTCGATGAGCAGTTCTTC. Translated: CASSQGLAGQLDEQFF.

The table lists this clonotype with many counts. The chain couples TRBV9 to TRBJ1-1; the match to TRBD1 covers 9 bases. Germline CDR1 SGDLS, CDR2 YYNGEE. The CDR3 has 16 amino acids. V dropped 0 bases and J dropped 6; count of bases not matched to a gene: 9. In DNA form, the CDR3 reads TGTGCCAGCAGCGTAGGGGGGACAGGGAACCATCCTGAAGCTTTCTTT. Protein sequence: CASSVGGTGNHPEAFF.

This clonotype was detected ten times or more. An end of the junction does not agree with germline; a read error may underlie this. The rearrangement uses TRBV7-7 and TRBJ1-4; 8 bases map to TRBD1. Per the germline V gene, CDR1 is SSHAT and CDR2 is FNYEAQ (reference sequence). CDR3 length: 16 residues. The CDR3 protein is CASSVGQGESNEKLFF. The CDR3 coding sequence is TGTGCTAGCAGCGTCGGACAGGGCGAGAGTAATGAAAAACTGTTTTTT.

This clonotype was observed a few times. The chain is built from TRBV24-1 and TRBJ2-3; 8 bases line up with TRBD1. The CDR3 is 15 amino acids. Per the germline V gene, CDR1 is KGHDR and CDR2 is SFDVKD. The J segment lost 5 bases and the V segment lost 2 bases, leaving 5 bases of the junction unmatched. In DNA, the CDR3 is TGTGCCACCAGTGATTCCCAGGGGGCCAGAGATACGCAGTATTTT. Translated: CATSDSQGARDTQYF.

This clonotype was observed at least ten times. This chain uses TRBV9 with TRBJ1-6, with a weak D call TRBD1 (5 bases). Germline V gene lookup returns CDR1 SGDLS and CDR2 YYNGEE. V shed 4 bases and J shed 7 bases, with 15 bases lying between them. The CDR3 covers 15 residues. The CDR3: CASSTLQGPNSPLHF. The DNA of the CDR3 is TGTGCCAGCAGCACTCTCCAGGGACCCAATTCACCCCTCCACTTT.

This clonotype appeared a few times. This sequence joins TRBV20-1 and TRBJ2-1, with 11 bases fitting TRBD2. Germline CDR1 reads DFQATT; CDR2 reads SNEGSKA (reference sequence). This CDR3 spans 14 amino acids. J lost 6 bases, V lost 0 bases, and 1 base had no gene match. The CDR3 DNA reads TGCAGTGCTAGAGATAGCGGGGGGGGCAATGAGCAGTTCTTC. Protein sequence: CSARDSGGGNEQFF.

In its sample, this clonotype was seen a few times. V is TRBV27 and J is TRBJ1-1; TRBD1 aligns across 8 bases. Germline values: CDR1 MNHEY, CDR2 SMNVEV (reference sequence). The CDR3 is 15 residues long. The V gene end was trimmed by 1 base and the J gene end by 6 bases; junction bases not matched to a gene: 7. This CDR3 reads CASSLLDREGAEAFF. The DNA of the CDR3 is TGTGCCAGCAGTTTATTGGACAGGGAGGGTGCTGAAGCTTTCTTT.

This chain links TRBV5-4 with TRBJ1-2, with D hard to call. Germline CDR1 reads SGHNT; CDR2 reads YYREEE (reference sequence). CDR3 length: 15 amino acids. Trimming took 4 bases from V and 3 from J, leaving 16 bases between them. The CDR3 region has the DNA TGTGCCAGCAGCAATGGAGGAAGTAGCGACTATGGCTACACCTTC. The encoded protein is CASSNGGSSDYGYTF.

This clonotype occurred many times. The chain is built from TRBV5-1 and TRBJ2-1; the match to TRBD2 covers 13 bases. The CDR3 is made up of 15 amino acids. The germline gives CDR1 SGHRS, CDR2 YFSETQ. With V trimmed by 0 bases and J by 10 bases, 4 bases remained unmatched. The CDR3 loop is CASSLDPGLAGEQFF. In nucleotides, the CDR3 is TGCGCCAGCAGCTTGGACCCGGGACTAGCGGGGGAGCAGTTCTTC.

Only a few counts were recorded for this clonotype. The V call is TRBV11-1, the J call TRBJ2-3, with TRBD2 identical over 9 bases. V was clipped by 5 bases and J by 2 bases; unmatched bases: 17. The CDR3 totals 19 residues. CDR1 is SGHAT and CDR2 is FQDESV in the germline V gene (reference sequence). The CDR3 region is CASSQGPWRLAGPTDTQYF. In nucleotides, the CDR3 is TGTGCCAGCAGCCAAGGGCCCTGGCGGCTAGCGGGGCCCACAGATACGCAGTATTTT.

This clonotype was counted at least ten times. The chain joins TRBV12-3 or TRBV12-4 to TRBJ2-3; 8 bases map to TRBD2. V trimming: 1 base; J trimming: 5 bases; junction bases outside the gene matches: 2. This CDR3 is 14 amino acids long. CDR3 bases: TGTGCCAGCAGTTTAGGCGGGGGGAGAGATACGCAGTATTTT. Amino acid sequence: CASSLGGGRDTQYF.

V gene TRBV29-1 combines with J gene TRBJ1-1; a possible D gene is TRBD1 (5 bases). Trimming stripped 7 bases from V and 10 bases from J, with 16 bases between. CDR3 length: 11 amino acids. Germline V gene data show CDR1 as SQVTM and CDR2 as ANQGSEA. DNA for the CDR3: TGCAGCGCCGGACGGGGCAACGGAGCTTTCTTT. Protein product: CSAGRGNGAFF.

This clonotype occurred many times. J is TRBJ2-5 and V is TRBV18, with D perhaps matching TRBD1 or TRBD2 (5 bases each). CDR3 length equals 14 residues. Germline V gene data show CDR1 as KGHSH and CDR2 as LQKENI. Trimming stripped 4 bases from V and 3 bases from J, with 12 bases between. CDR3 DNA sequence: TGTGCCAGCTCACTCCTCGGGACGGAAGAGACCCAGTACTTC. It specifies CASSLLGTEETQYF.

The V and J genes are TRBV20-1 and TRBJ2-2; TRBD1 is a possible D gene (6 bases). V gave up 3 bases and J gave up 0 bases, with 8 bases separating them. Looked up from germline, CDR1 is DFQATT and CDR2 is SNEGSKA (reference sequence). The CDR3 spans 14 residues. This CDR3 reads CSARRTANTGELFF. The CDR3 bases are TGCAGTGCTAGGAGGACAGCGAACACCGGGGAGCTGTTTTTT.

This rearrangement joins TRBV4-3 to TRBJ1-2, with 9 nucleotides matching TRBD1. Germline V lookup: CDR1 LGHNA, CDR2 YSLEER. The CDR3 has 15 residues. V was pared by 3 bases and J by 8 bases, with 10 bases of the junction left unmatched. For the CDR3, the DNA is TGCGCCAGCAGCCAGCAAACCGGGACAGGGTACGGCTACACCTTC. The encoded protein is CASSQQTGTGYGYTF.

This clonotype was seen more than once but under ten times. The genes are TRBV5-4 and TRBJ2-3; D gene unclear. This CDR3 region has 16 residues. Looked up from germline, CDR1 is SGHNT and CDR2 is YYREEE (reference sequence). V was trimmed by 0 bases and J by 1 base, leaving 12 bases between them. The CDR3 DNA sequence: TGTGCCAGCAGCTTGGGGGGATCGGTCGGCACAGATACGCAGTATTTT. This codes for CASSLGGSVGTDTQYF.

The sample holds many counts of this clonotype. The chain combines TRBV27 with TRBJ2-6; D is ambiguous. CDR3 length: 13 amino acids. Trimming cost V 8 bases and J 4 bases, with 9 bases left between them. The germline V gene has CDR1 MNHEY and CDR2 SMNVEV (reference sequence). The CDR3 is CASSPLGANVLTF. CDR3 nucleotide sequence: TGTGCCAGCTCCCCGCTCGGGGCCAACGTCCTGACTTTC.

The genes are TRBV6-5 and TRBJ2-6, with D unclear. Germline V gene data show CDR1 as MNHEY and CDR2 as SVGAGI. V lost 2 bases and J 0 bases, leaving 8 bases between the germline ends. This CDR3 has 16 amino acids. CDR3 DNA sequence: TGTGCCAGCAGTTACGTGTCCTACTCTGGGGCCAACGTCCTGACTTTC. Translation: CASSYVSYSGANVLTF.

The J gene is TRBJ2-7, the V gene TRBV7-3, with D unresolved. V was cut by 0 bases and J by 7 bases, with 10 bases left in between. CDR1 SGHTA and CDR2 FQGTGA come from the germline V gene. The CDR3 loop spans 13 amino acids. CDR3 amino acids: CASSLTPFREQYF. The CDR3 coding sequence is TGTGCCAGCAGCTTAACCCCTTTTAGGGAGCAGTACTTC.

This clonotype was picked up a small number of times. This chain joins TRBV5-1 and TRBJ2-2; D possibly corresponds to TRBD1 (5 bases). CDR1 is SGHRS and CDR2 is YFSETQ in the germline V gene. CDR3 length: 15 residues. The V end lost 0 bases, the J end lost 0 bases, and 6 bases lay between the germline ends. CDR3 sequence reads: CASSLATANTGELFF. The CDR3 DNA reads as TGCGCCAGCAGCTTGGCGACAGCGAACACCGGGGAGCTGTTTTTT.